This entry is about one T cell receptor beta chain. Gene names are mouse gene names. The CDR3 end is not reached by the read, which stops 4 residues before it; the germline J gene fills it in. The sample is drawn from a study of CD8+ T cells in alopecia areata. CDR1 is NNHNN, CDR2 SYGAGS, per germline (reference sequence). The length of the CDR3 is 13 residues. Extraction of RNA preceded its reverse transcription into cDNA, which served as the sequencing template. The data were produced by immunoSEQ multiplex PCR, yet TCRdb's version contains in-frame clones alone and is incomplete. The table lists over 100,000 clones, with no singletons.

The sequenced sample was lesional skin. This rearrangement joins TRBV13-2 to TRBJ2-5, with 8 bases aligning to TRBD2. This clonotype originated in a C3H/HeJ mouse with alopecia areata. Strain haplotype at MHC: H2-k. The CDR3 bases that were read are TGTGCCAGCGGTGTTGGGGGGGAGGAC. The encoded protein is CASGVGGED. The entire CDR3 reads CASGVGGEDTQYF.